The clone carrying this T cell receptor (beta chain) has ten or more counts. Its antigen is not identified. This sample was included in a study of T cell repertoires in cytomegalovirus infection. Turning to the study itself: From public TCR beta signatures came an indication of both CMV infection and matching HLA type.

The germline V gene encodes CDR1 SGHRS and CDR2 YFSETQ. After removal of 1 base from V and 5 bases from J, the junction contained 8 bases not matched to a gene. The CDR3 sequence is 15 residues long. General study findings and limits: There were carriers of CMV plus the relevant HLA, and cumulative public TCR beta family frequency identified them. Across the ex vivo response, the dominant clonotypes were HLA-C-restricted CMV-specific TCR beta clonotypes.

Each CDR3 protein gets one entry after TCRdb re-called the reads with MiXCR. The repertoire holds approximately 140,000 distinct CDR3 sequences, with roughly 6.5% as singletons. The source is a human donor in good health (CMV status not recorded). Some clones in this sample may be carry-over from other donors' samples. What was sequenced was PBMCs. The chain employs TRBV5-1 and TRBJ2-5; 7 nucleotides align to TRBD1. CDR3: CASSLRGLAQETQYF. DNA of the CDR3: TGCGCCAGCAGCTTGAGGGGGCTAGCTCAGGAGACCCAGTACTTC. Variable domain in full (rest from reference TRBV5-1 and TRBJ2-5): KAGVTQTPRYLIKTRGQQVTLSCSPISGHRSVSWYQQTPGQGLQFLFEYFSETQRNKGNFPGRFSGRQFSNSRSEMNVSTLELGDSALYLCASSLRGLAQETQYFGPGTRLLVL.